This record concerns one T cell receptor beta chain sequence. MiXCR was run by TCRdb on the 5' RACE reads, yielding one entry per CDR3 protein. The sample has about 170,000 distinct CDR3 sequences, around 17% seen once. These data are taken from a study of CD8 T cells in ankylosing spondylitis. There are 16 residues in the CDR3. The V and J ends lost 4 bases and 4 bases respectively, with 19 bases between them. Germline values: CDR1 SGHRS, CDR2 YFSETQ. Material: blood, either unsorted or a sorted T cell fraction (not recorded which). The TCR sequence derives from a male donor with ankylosing spondylitis or in good health (not recorded which). V usage is TRBV5-1 and J usage is TRBJ2-3; D might be TRBD1 (7 bases). Written as DNA, the CDR3 is TGCGCCAGCAGCCAGGGGGGCGAGAAGTTGGCAGATACGCAGTATTTT. This encodes CASSQGGEKLADTQYF.